A single sample is the source of the 20 T cell receptor beta chains below, sequenced in a study of technical replicates of blood from a handful of donors. TCRdb's copy holds only in-frame clones and misses some; the assay was immunoSEQ multiplex PCR. The table has tens of thousands of clones, under 95% seen once. The sequencing sample was made of T cells isolated from PBMCs. These TCRs come from a human donor in good health.

The gene calls are TRBV25-1 and TRBJ2-1, with D unclear. Germline CDR1 is MGHDK and CDR2 is SYGVNS. Deletions cut 2 bases from V and 3 bases from J, with 8 bases between. The CDR3 consists of 14 residues. The CDR3 coding sequence is TGTGCCAGCAGTGAAGAGGCGGTCTACAATGAGCAGTTCTTC. It is translated as CASSEEAVYNEQFF.

The chain recombines TRBV27 with TRBJ1-1; D is undetermined. Germline values: CDR1 MNHEY, CDR2 SMNVEV (reference sequence). CDR3 length equals 13 residues. V was clipped by 4 bases and J by 11 bases, with 17 bases between them. CDR3 protein: CASSYTAVSEAFF. The CDR3 DNA sequence: TGTGCCAGCAGTTATACAGCGGTCTCCGAGGCTTTCTTT.

The rearrangement uses TRBV29-1 and TRBJ2-3; 7 positions match TRBD2. This CDR3 has 16 amino acids. Germline loops: CDR1 SQVTM, CDR2 ANQGSEA. The V gene end was trimmed by 3 bases and the J gene end by 6 bases; junction bases not matched to a gene: 15. The CDR3 loop reads CSVDKLWRGSADTQYF. CDR3 DNA sequence: TGCAGCGTTGATAAACTCTGGCGGGGGTCGGCGGATACGCAGTATTTT.

V gene TRBV5-1 combines with J gene TRBJ1-1; tentative D call: TRBD1 (6 bases). Trimming stripped 2 bases from V and 0 bases from J, with 11 bases between. The CDR3 sequence is 15 residues long. Germline CDR1 and CDR2: SGHRS and YFSETQ. The CDR3 nucleotides read TGCGCCAGCAGCTTAAGGACAGATCTGAACACTGAAGCTTTCTTT. Translation gives CASSLRTDLNTEAFF.

This chain joins TRBV6-5 and TRBJ2-7; 9 nucleotides align to TRBD1. The germline CDR1 and CDR2 sequences are MNHEY and SVGAGI. The CDR3 is 11 amino acids. The CDR3 region has the DNA TGTGGGACCGGGACAGGGTACGAGCAGTACTTC. Its protein product is CGTGTGYEQYF.

The V gene is TRBV28, the J gene TRBJ1-1, with D maybe TRBD1 (5 bases). The V end was cut by 5 bases, the J end by 1 base, with 14 bases between. There are 15 residues in the CDR3. Germline-derived CDR1 and CDR2 are MDHEN and SYDVKM. The CDR3 region has the DNA TGTGCCAGCAGTCCTGCAGGGAAAACGAACACTGAAGCTTTCTTT. It codes for CASSPAGKTNTEAFF.

The gene calls are TRBV6-6 and TRBJ2-5; D unresolved. In germline, CDR1 is MNHNY, CDR2 SVGAGI (reference sequence). V lost 8 bases to trimming and J lost 2 bases, with 15 bases between them. The CDR3 is made up of 14 amino acids. The CDR3: CASGASLPQETQYF. CDR3 nucleotides: TGTGCCAGCGGAGCGTCGCTCCCACAAGAGACCCAGTACTTC.

This sequence joins TRBV7-9 and TRBJ1-1, with 7 bases identical to TRBD1. Losses at the gene ends were 5 bases for V and 1 base for J; bases not matched to a gene: 4. CDR3 length equals 14 residues. CDR1 SEHNR and CDR2 FQNEAQ come from the germline V gene (reference sequence). The CDR3 loop reads CASSGPGGNTEAFF. CDR3 in DNA: TGTGCCAGCAGCGGCCCAGGGGGGAACACTGAAGCTTTCTTT.

This rearrangement joins TRBV2 to TRBJ2-5; 7 bases are a match to TRBD1. V lost 4 bases, J lost 2 bases, and 10 bases stayed unmatched. The CDR3 is made up of 16 amino acids. Germline lookup yields CDR1 SNHLY and CDR2 FYNNEI. CDR3 amino acids: CASSGSYRGSQETQYF. DNA for the CDR3: TGTGCCAGCAGTGGGTCCTACAGGGGCTCACAAGAGACCCAGTACTTC.

This clone occurred once. The V call is TRBV5-1, the J call TRBJ2-7, with TRBD2 matching 8 bases. V trimming: 2 bases; J trimming: 7 bases; junction bases outside the gene matches: 14. This CDR3 has 16 residues. In germline, CDR1 is SGHRS, CDR2 YFSETQ. The CDR3 loop reads CASSLGTSRGVREQYF. CDR3 sequence (DNA): TGCGCCAGCAGCTTAGGGACTAGTAGGGGAGTCCGGGAGCAGTACTTC.

This clone was found a few times. V gene TRBV2 combines with J gene TRBJ2-2; 7 bases are shared with TRBD2. Germline assignment: CDR1 SNHLY and CDR2 FYNNEI. The CDR3 loop spans 12 amino acids. The V segment lost 4 bases and the J segment 10 bases; nucleotides outside the gene matches: 3. The CDR3 DNA is TGTGCCAGCAGTGGGGAGGGAAAGGAGCTGTTTTTT. It specifies CASSGEGKELFF.

The chain links TRBV7-8 to TRBJ1-1; TRBD1 aligns across 9 bases. In germline, CDR1 is SGHVS, CDR2 FQNEAQ. CDR3 size: 14 residues. V lost 5 bases and J lost 3; bases outside the gene matches: 4. The CDR3 spells CASSPGQGYTEAFF. Written as DNA, the CDR3 is TGTGCCAGCAGCCCCGGACAGGGGTACACTGAAGCTTTCTTT.

The V call is TRBV4-2, the J call TRBJ2-1, with a tentative D call TRBD2 (5 bases). The CDR3 length is 17 residues. The V end lost 1 base, the J end lost 3 bases, and 16 bases lay between the germline ends. The V gene's germline CDR1 is LGHNA and CDR2 YNFKEQ. CDR3 in amino acids: CASSQAMSEVNYNEQFF. The CDR3 coding sequence is TGTGCCAGCAGCCAAGCGATGTCGGAGGTTAACTACAATGAGCAGTTCTTC.

The rearrangement uses TRBV18 and TRBJ1-2; a possible D gene is TRBD1 (6 bases). The germline V and J ends were trimmed by 6 bases and 11 bases, with 16 bases remaining between them. The V gene's germline CDR1 is KGHSH and CDR2 LQKENI. The CDR3 is made up of 12 amino acids. In DNA form, the CDR3 reads TGTGCCAGCTCTGGACAGAAGGTGGGATACACCTTC. It translates to CASSGQKVGYTF.

The gene calls are TRBV2 and TRBJ1-3, with D possibly matching TRBD1 (5 bases). CDR1 SNHLY and CDR2 FYNNEI come from the germline V gene. Trimming pared 7 bases from V and 0 bases from J, leaving 28 bases between. The CDR3 totals 20 residues. In DNA form, the CDR3 reads TGTGCCAGCACCGAAATCGTCGTGAGTTGGACACCAGACTCTGGAAACACCATATATTTT. It specifies CASTEIVVSWTPDSGNTIYF.

The chain couples TRBV29-1 to TRBJ2-5; 9 nucleotides match TRBD2. V gave up 0 bases and J gave up 5 bases; unmatched junction bases: 13. CDR3 length: 17 amino acids. Germline values: CDR1 SQVTM, CDR2 ANQGSEA. CDR3 DNA: TGCAGCGTTGAAGATCATTTGGCTAGCGGGACGTGGGAGACCCAGTACTTC. Protein product: CSVEDHLASGTWETQYF.

The V gene is TRBV4-1, the J gene TRBJ2-3, with 7 bases identical to TRBD2. The CDR3 length is 17 residues. Per the germline V gene, CDR1 is MGHRA and CDR2 is YSYEKL. Trimming cost V 1 base and J 0 bases; bases outside gene matches: 7. CDR3 loop: CASSQGNSGFSTDTQYF. DNA of the CDR3: TGCGCCAGCAGCCAAGGAAATAGCGGGTTTAGCACAGATACGCAGTATTTT.

V and J are TRBV28 and TRBJ2-7; 7 bases are a match to TRBD1. The CDR3 runs 15 residues. After removal of 8 bases from V and 2 bases from J, the junction contained 12 bases not matched to a gene. Germline V gene lookup returns CDR1 MDHEN and CDR2 SYDVKM. The CDR3 region has the DNA TGTGCCAGCCGATCCTCGGGGACAGAGGCCTACGAGCAGTACTTC. Its protein product is CASRSSGTEAYEQYF.

This clone was seen a few times. This chain joins TRBV29-1 and TRBJ1-1, with 7 bases lining up with TRBD1. After removal of 4 bases from V and 2 bases from J, the junction contained 10 bases not matched to a gene. The CDR3 has 15 residues. The germline CDR1 and CDR2 sequences are SQVTM and ANQGSEA. The CDR3, as DNA: TGCAGCGTTGTGCCCGTACAGGGGCCAAACACTGAAGCTTTCTTT. It codes for CSVVPVQGPNTEAFF.

The V and J genes are TRBV7-6 and TRBJ1-3, with D possibly matching TRBD1 (6 bases). The CDR3 length is 14 residues. The germline V and J ends were trimmed by 6 bases and 1 base, with 10 bases remaining between them. Germline lookup yields CDR1 SGHVS and CDR2 FNYEAQ. The CDR3 DNA reads TGTGCCAGCAGTGCCCAGGGGTCTGGAAACACCATATATTTT. It specifies CASSAQGSGNTIYF.